A single sample is the source of the 7 T cell receptor beta chains below, sequenced in a study of regulatory T cells in long-lasting Graves disease. As for time point: persistent/refractory GD, antithyroid drugs over 5 years with positive TRAb. With RNA extracted from PBMCs as input, the TCR library was made. Arm-PCR of CDR3 regions with iRepertoire HTBI primers generated TCR beta libraries. One entry per CDR3 protein, called by TCRdb with MiXCR from the multiplex PCR reads. This table has roughly 450,000 distinct CDR3 sequences, 20% to 25% appearing once. The input for sequencing was peripheral blood mononuclear cells (PBMCs), taken when the disease was refractory, from a patient treated with antithyroid drugs. The receptors come from a female donor with Graves disease.

CDR3 loop: CASSSGHLLDTQYF. The CDR3 nucleotides are TGCGCCAGCAGCTCCGGCCACCTTCTAGATACGCAGTATTTT. The V and J genes are TRBV5-1 and TRBJ2-3; D gene uncertain. The CDR3 consists of 14 residues. V gave up 3 bases and J gave up 5 bases, with 13 bases separating them. Germline V gives CDR1 SGHRS, CDR2 YFSETQ.

This clonotype was counted at least ten times. The V and J genes are TRBV28 and TRBJ2-7, with 11 bases fitting TRBD1. This CDR3 is 15 amino acids long. With 2 bases clipped from V and 1 base from J, the junction kept 1 base outside the gene matches. Looked up from germline, CDR1 is MDHEN and CDR2 is SYDVKM. The CDR3 region has the DNA TGTGCCAGCAGTTTAGGGACAGGGGGTTCCTACGAGCAGTACTTC. It translates to CASSLGTGGSYEQYF.

The chain joins TRBV6-1 to TRBJ2-1, with 11 bases that match TRBD2. V lost 6 bases to trimming and J lost 4 bases; unmatched junction nucleotides: 8. Germline CDR1 reads MNHNS; CDR2 reads SASEGT. The CDR3 length is 16 residues. The CDR3 nucleotides are TGTGCCAGCAGCTCTTCCATAGCGGGAGGGTACAATGAGCAGTTCTTC. This codes for CASSSSIAGGYNEQFF.

The CDR3 protein is CASSSQWNEQFF. CDR3 nucleotide sequence: TGTGCCAGCAGTTCCCAGTGGAATGAGCAGTTCTTC. The V and J genes are TRBV28 and TRBJ2-1; D not certain. Germline V CDR1 and CDR2: MDHEN, SYDVKM. This CDR3 contains 12 residues. V shed 4 bases and J shed 7 bases, with 8 bases lying between them. Using reference TRBV28 and TRBJ2-1 for the parts outside the CDR3, the full variable domain is DVKVTQSSRYLVKRTGEKVFLECVQDMDHENMFWYRQDPGLGLRLIYFSYDVKMKEKGDIPEGYSVSREKKERFSLILESASTNQTSMYLCASSSQWNEQFFGPGTRLTVL.

This clonotype was found many times. The gene calls are TRBV27 and TRBJ2-5; 7 bases align to TRBD2. The V gene's germline CDR1 is MNHEY and CDR2 SMNVEV (reference sequence). With 4 bases clipped from V and 4 bases from J, the junction kept 12 bases outside the gene matches. The CDR3 contains 16 residues. The chain's CDR3 is CASSSIISGRGETQYF. As DNA, the CDR3 is TGTGCCAGCAGTTCAATAATTAGCGGGCGGGGAGAGACCCAGTACTTC.

The chain joins TRBV7-9 to TRBJ2-7; possibly TRBD1 for D (7 bases). Germline-derived CDR1 and CDR2 are SEHNR and FQNEAQ (reference sequence). The CDR3 loop spans 13 amino acids. V was cut by 5 bases and J by 9 bases, with 17 bases left in between. CDR3 in DNA: TGTGCCAGCAGCGCTGGACAGGTGGGAGGGCAGTACTTC. It specifies CASSAGQVGGQYF.

The chain couples TRBV19 to TRBJ2-5, with 8 bases identical to TRBD2. The V and J ends lost 1 base and 4 bases, in that order; junction bases with no gene match: 5. The CDR3 consists of 15 residues. Looked up from germline, CDR1 is LNHDA and CDR2 is SQIVND (reference sequence). The CDR3 region has the DNA TGTGCCAGTAGTATAGGGTACGGGAGGGGAGAGACCCAGTACTTC. This gives the protein CASSIGYGRGETQYF. The complete variable domain, with remaining parts taken from reference TRBV19 and TRBJ2-5, reads DGGITQSPKYLFRKEGQNVTLSCEQNLNHDAMYWYRQDPGQGLRLIYYSQIVNDFQKGDIAEGYSVSREKKESFPLTVTSAQKNPTAFYLCASSIGYGRGETQYFGPGTRLLVL.